The clone carrying this T cell receptor beta chain was counted a few times. Via MiXCR, TCRdb re-called the 5' RACE reads, giving one row per CDR3 protein. The table has nearly 350,000 distinct CDR3 sequences, roughly 14% seen once. This sample stems from a study of CD8 T cells in ankylosing spondylitis. The sample was blood, either unsorted or a sorted T cell fraction (not recorded which). The clonotype was recovered from a male donor with ankylosing spondylitis or in good health (not recorded which).

CDR3 sequence reads: CASSVGVTRGSETQYF. The CDR3, as DNA: TGTGCCAGCAGCGTAGGAGTGACACGCGGATCGGAGACCCAGTACTTC. This chain links TRBV9 with TRBJ2-5; D unresolved. This CDR3 has 16 residues. Germline-derived CDR1 and CDR2 are SGDLS and YYNGEE. V lost 0 bases, J lost 5 bases, and 17 bases lay in between.